Given below is one T cell receptor (beta chain) in context. These data come from a study of blood T cells in healthy people across ages. Together with a sample-barcoded 5' primer, a J-beta primer mix was included in a second PCR lasting about 7 to 11 cycles. Each CDR3 protein gets one entry after TCRdb re-called the 5' RACE reads with MiXCR. The sample lists more than 450,000 distinct CDR3 sequences, about 28% seen once, with 3% to 4% in the top ten. Looked up from germline, CDR1 is MNHEY and CDR2 is SMNVEV (reference sequence). The CDR3 covers 15 residues. V shed 6 bases and J shed 6 bases, with 17 bases lying between them. The same data also contributed to another study, on T cells of mothers and their children. Per that study: Across the analysis, no persistent microchimeric T cell clones were detected.

The clonotype comes from a boy aged 2 to 9 in good health. Material: blood. The rearrangement joins TRBV27 to TRBJ1-4; TRBD1 is a possible D gene (6 bases). The CDR3 DNA is TGTGCCAGCAGCCCGCAGGGGCAGGGCTATGAAAAACTGTTTTTT. Amino acid sequence: CASSPQGQGYEKLFF.